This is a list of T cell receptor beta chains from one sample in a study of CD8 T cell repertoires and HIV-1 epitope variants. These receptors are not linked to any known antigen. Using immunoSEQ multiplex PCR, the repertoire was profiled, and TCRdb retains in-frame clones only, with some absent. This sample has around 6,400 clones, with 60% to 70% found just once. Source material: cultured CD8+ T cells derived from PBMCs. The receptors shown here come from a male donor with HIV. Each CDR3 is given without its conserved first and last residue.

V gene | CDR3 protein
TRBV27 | ASSLTGDNEQF
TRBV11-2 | ASSASGQLNTEAF
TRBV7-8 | ASSKDRGDNQPQH
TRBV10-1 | ASSEGTGGKDTQY
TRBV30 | AWGEGALDTGELF
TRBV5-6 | ASSLRGGTDTQY
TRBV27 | ASSLSAYNEQF
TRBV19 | ASGPSYEQY
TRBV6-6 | ASSYSRASASYEQY
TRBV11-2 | ASSHLNEQY
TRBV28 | ASSAGQAYNEQF
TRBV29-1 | SVSDRDGYT
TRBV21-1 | ASNGYRDRENEQY
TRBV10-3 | AIRDKEGPSTDTQY
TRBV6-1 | ASSLGGGSPLH
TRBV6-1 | ATEGQAYTEAF
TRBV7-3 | ASSATPGTQY
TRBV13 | ASSRAHLAVNTDTQY
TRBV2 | ASSDRLNTGELF
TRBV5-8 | ASSSGTGGTDTQY
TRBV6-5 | ASSYSGRGRRNEQF
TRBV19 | ASGNSGTGGEHEQF
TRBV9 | ASSVEPYAGSYT
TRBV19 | ASSLGTGMALAKNIQY
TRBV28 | ASRGLAGGYEQY
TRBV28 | ASSLGAEQY
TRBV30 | AWSGTGAYEQY
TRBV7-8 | ASSLDGASEQF
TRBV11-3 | ASSSAGLNTQY
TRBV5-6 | ASSLEGLITGELF
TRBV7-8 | ASSPWDSLNTEAF
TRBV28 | ASSSDSYEQY
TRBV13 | ASSTGGSNQPQH
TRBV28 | ASSLPFGGAEDQPQH
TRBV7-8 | ASSGGTGIGILF
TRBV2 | ASSDPAGYEQY
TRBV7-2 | ASSLEPRTSWGNEQF
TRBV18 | ASSRELAGGISSTDTQY
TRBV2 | ASRGTSGVSGELF
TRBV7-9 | ASSLGTTEQF
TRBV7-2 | ASSLSPGNTGELF
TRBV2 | ASSEVRGGNEQF
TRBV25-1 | ASSDFGSSGNTIY
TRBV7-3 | ASSSGSNNEQF
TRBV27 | ASSPLGIETQY
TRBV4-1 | ASSPSGGGSGEQY
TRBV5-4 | ASTHTVVREGYT
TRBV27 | ASKIQVSSYEQY
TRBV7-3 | ASSQMGGGYEQY
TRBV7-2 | ASSLGGQGNTEAF
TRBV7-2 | ASSFEGEQF
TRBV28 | ASSLLPRYEQY
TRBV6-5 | ASRPTSGRLGEQY
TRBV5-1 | ASSSDRGFQETQY
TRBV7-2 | ASRLDVGTEAF
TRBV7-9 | ASSLTGQGTGEQY
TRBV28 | ASSIWAGPYEQY
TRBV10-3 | AISESTDRETQY
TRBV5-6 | ASSNAGRSSGLYEQY
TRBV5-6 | ASSDGLGPQH